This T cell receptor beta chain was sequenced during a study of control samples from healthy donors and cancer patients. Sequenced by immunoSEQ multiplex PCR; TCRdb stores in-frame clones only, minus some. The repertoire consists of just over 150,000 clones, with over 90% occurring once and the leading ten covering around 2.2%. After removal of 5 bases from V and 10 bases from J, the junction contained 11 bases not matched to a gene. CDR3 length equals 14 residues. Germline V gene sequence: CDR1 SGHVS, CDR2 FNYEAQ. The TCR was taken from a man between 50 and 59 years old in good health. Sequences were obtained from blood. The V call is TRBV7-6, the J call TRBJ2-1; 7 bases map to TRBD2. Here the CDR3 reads CASSLESSGDEQFF. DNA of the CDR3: TGTGCCAGCAGCCTAGAATCTAGCGGAGACGAGCAGTTCTTC. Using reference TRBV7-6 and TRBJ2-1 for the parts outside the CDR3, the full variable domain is GAGVSQSPRYKVTKRGQDVALRCDPISGHVSLYWYRQALGQGPEFLTYFNYEAQQDKSGLPNDRFSAERPEGSISTLTIQRTEQRDSAMYRCASSLESSGDEQFFGPGTRLTVL.